This TCR beta chain was identified in a study of blood T cell repertoires in COVID-19. About the research overall: COVID-19 samples, acute and convalescent, were from the United States, Italy and Spain. Sample material is recorded as cDNA or gDNA derived from T cells, B-cell-depleted T cells, or PBMCs.

This table comes from immunoSEQ multiplex PCR, and its TCRdb copy is limited to in-frame clones, with some not included. The table shows some 510,000 clones, with 88% occurring only once. Individuals aged about 18 to 89 years were recruited from fewer than 30 US areas. Cohorts were determined from participant-reported clinical history. The material sequenced was PBMCs or T cells enriched from blood (not recorded which). This TCR derives from a woman between 40 and 50 years old who had recovered from COVID-19.

CDR3 bases: TGTGCCACCAGCAGAAACCCAGGGACTAGCGGGAGGAAGCAGTTCTTC. Its protein is CATSRNPGTSGRKQFF. The chain recombines TRBV15 with TRBJ2-1; 15 bases fit TRBD2. The germline CDR1 and CDR2 sequences are LNHNV and YYDKDF (reference sequence). This CDR3 region has 16 residues. V lost 2 bases to trimming and J lost 11 bases; unmatched junction nucleotides: 7.